The rows below give T cell receptor beta chains drawn from one sample of a study of OX40 agonist ivuxolimab in advanced cancers. The assay was immunoSEQ multiplex PCR, and TCRdb's table has in-frame clones only and misses some. The sample carries over 70,000 clones, about 86% recorded once. Sequencing used CD4+ or CD8+ T cells sorted from blood, obtained in a trial of the OX40 agonist ivuxolimab. Receptor source: an adult with an advanced solid tumor such as melanoma, head and neck, liver or kidney cancer. Both conserved end residues are part of each CDR3.

cdr3_aa: CASTMTGGSETQYF
j_call: TRBJ2-5
v_call: TRBV19

cdr3_aa: CASSPPGRGKASPLHF
j_call: TRBJ1-6
v_call: TRBV28

cdr3_aa: CASSLPGQGYEQYF
j_call: TRBJ2-7
v_call: TRBV28

cdr3_aa: CASSDRGRSYGYTF
j_call: TRBJ1-2
v_call: TRBV5-4

cdr3_aa: CASSRAGRGDYGYTF
j_call: TRBJ1-2
v_call: TRBV13

cdr3_aa: CASSQDKWGEQYF
j_call: TRBJ2-7
v_call: TRBV14

cdr3_aa: CASSRDRGTDTQYF
j_call: TRBJ2-3
v_call: TRBV18

cdr3_aa: CASSYRGGYTF
j_call: TRBJ1-2
v_call: TRBV28

cdr3_aa: CASSLGTSGPRDEQFF
j_call: TRBJ2-1
v_call: TRBV7-7

cdr3_aa: CASSLGQNYGYTF
j_call: TRBJ1-2
v_call: TRBV7-3